The next 22 T cell receptor beta chains were all read from a single sample in a study of T cell responses to AZD1222 COVID-19 vaccine (dated by TCRdb to the early 2020s). The library was made by the immunoSEQ multiplex PCR assay. TCRdb stores this immuneACCESS table with in-frame sequences only. Part of the clones is absent; in the studies checked, under half of the shortfall reflects unresolved V genes, and no reason is known for the rest. This sample lists about 130,000 clones; approximately 95% were detected once. The ten largest clonotypes hold approximately 6.8% of the sample. In light of the paper, this sample's time point label describes: about 28 days (+/-7) after the second vaccine dose. The sequencing used peripheral blood, collected 28 days after the second AZD1222 dose. These receptors were obtained from an adult who received the AZD1222 COVID-19 vaccine.

The gene calls are TRBV19 and TRBJ1-1; D is possibly TRBD1 (6 bases). The CDR3 is 12 amino acids. CDR1 LNHDA and CDR2 SQIVND come from the germline V gene (reference sequence). V was pared by 7 bases and J by 5 bases, with 11 bases between. CDR3 protein: CASKQGGTEAFF. CDR3 DNA sequence: TGTGCCAGTAAACAGGGTGGGACTGAAGCTTTCTTT.

The genes are TRBV10-3 and TRBJ2-5; 8 nucleotides align to TRBD2. With 4 bases clipped from V and 2 bases from J, the junction kept 9 bases outside the gene matches. Germline lookup yields CDR1 ENHRY and CDR2 SYGVKD. This CDR3 spans 16 amino acids. CDR3 amino acids: CAISVTLAVGQETQYF. The CDR3 nucleotides are TGTGCCATCAGTGTAACACTAGCGGTGGGACAAGAGACCCAGTACTTC.

This clone is a singleton in its sample. Other DNA sequences within the sample encode an identical CDR3. The J gene is TRBJ2-5, the V gene TRBV5-1, with TRBD1 as a possible D gene (6 bases). V lost 5 bases and J 3 bases, leaving 11 bases between the germline ends. Per germline, CDR1 SGHRS and CDR2 YFSETQ. The CDR3 sequence is 13 residues long. CDR3 region: CASSSGQKETQYF. CDR3 DNA sequence: TGCGCCAGCAGTAGTGGACAGAAAGAGACCCAGTACTTC.

V is TRBV11-3 and J is TRBJ1-1; a weak D match, TRBD1 (6 bases). The CDR3 has 15 amino acids. V gave up 0 bases and J gave up 6 bases, with 14 bases separating them. The germline V gene has CDR1 SGHNT and CDR2 YENEEA. Written as DNA, the CDR3 is TGTGCCAGCAGCTTAGACGGAGGGACATCCTCTGAAGCTTTCTTT. Translating it yields CASSLDGGTSSEAFF.

V gene TRBV18 combines with J gene TRBJ1-6; 8 positions match TRBD1. V shed 3 bases, J shed 8 bases, and the junction held 3 bases outside the gene matches. CDR1 is KGHSH and CDR2 is LQKENI in the germline V gene. This CDR3 is 14 amino acids long. Here the CDR3 reads CASSPDRVDSPLHF. The CDR3 nucleotides are TGTGCCAGCTCACCGGACAGGGTAGATTCACCCCTCCACTTT.

Here the CDR3 DNA reads TGTGCCAGCTCACCACTAGGACAGGGCGGCGATACGCAGTATTTT. Translation: CASSPLGQGGDTQYF. The chain recombines TRBV18 with TRBJ2-3; 8 bases map to TRBD1. The V segment lost 1 base and the J segment 6 bases; nucleotides outside the gene matches: 6. The CDR3 spans 15 residues. Per the germline V gene, CDR1 is KGHSH and CDR2 is LQKENI.

The rearrangement uses TRBV6-5 and TRBJ2-3, with D possibly being TRBD1 or TRBD2 (5 bases each). Trimming took off 2 bases at V and 1 base at J, with 10 bases between the two ends. Germline lookup yields CDR1 MNHEY and CDR2 SVGAGI. The CDR3 has 15 residues. CDR3 bases: TGTGCCAGCAGTTACCTCCGGGACGGCACAGATACGCAGTATTTT. It specifies CASSYLRDGTDTQYF.

The sample holds one count of this clone. The chain combines TRBV3-1 (or the pseudogene TRBV3-2) with TRBJ1-6; the D gene is possibly TRBD1 (5 bases). V was shortened by 3 bases and J by 8 bases, with 20 bases between the two germline ends. The CDR3 is 17 residues long. CDR1 and CDR2 (germline): LGHDT, YNNKEL (reference sequence). As DNA, the CDR3 is TGTGCCAGCAGCCAGTACTCCGGGGGTCGTTCCTATTCACCCCTCCACTTT. Translating it yields CASSQYSGGRSYSPLHF.

The chain has TRBV2 and TRBJ2-7; 9 nucleotides match TRBD1. Germline V gene data show CDR1 as SNHLY and CDR2 as FYNNEI. This CDR3 comprises 11 residues. J gave up 11 bases and V 5 bases, and 4 bases lay outside the gene matches. Written as DNA, the CDR3 is TGTGCCAGCAGTCTCCGGGACAGGGAGTACTTC. It yields the protein CASSLRDREYF.

The chain is built from TRBV18 and TRBJ2-1; 14 bases agree with TRBD2. The CDR3 has 15 residues. V shed 3 bases, J shed 7 bases, and the junction held 2 bases outside the gene matches. The germline CDR1 and CDR2 sequences are KGHSH and LQKENI. CDR3 nucleotides: TGTGCCAGCTCACCCGGGACTAGCGGGGGTAATGAGCAGTTCTTC. Translated, it gives CASSPGTSGGNEQFF.

This clone was observed a few times. V is TRBV2 and J is TRBJ1-2; a weak D match, TRBD1 (6 bases). The CDR3 sequence is 16 residues long. Trimming removed 6 bases at V and 3 bases at J, with 20 bases between. Germline-derived CDR1 and CDR2 are SNHLY and FYNNEI. The CDR3 here is CASRGLSRPGDYGYTF. The CDR3 DNA reads TGTGCCAGCAGAGGACTAAGCAGACCAGGGGACTATGGCTACACCTTC. The full variable domain, rest sourced from reference TRBV2 and TRBJ1-2, is EPEVTQTPSHQVTQMGQEVILRCVPISNHLYFYWYRQILGQKVEFLVSFYNNEISEKSEIFDDQFSVERPDGSNFTLKIRSTKLEDSAMYFCASRGLSRPGDYGYTFGSGTRLTVV.

This chain uses TRBV19 with TRBJ1-2; D is unclear. Trimming pared 5 bases from V and 4 bases from J, leaving 14 bases between. Germline CDR1 LNHDA, CDR2 SQIVND (reference sequence). The CDR3 extends over 14 amino acids. The CDR3 nucleotides read TGTGCCAGTAGTGGAGGCTCGGGAGGCTATGGCTACACCTTC. Its translation is CASSGGSGGYGYTF.

This clone was counted a single time. This chain connects TRBV2 to TRBJ1-1; 8 nucleotides line up with TRBD1. Per germline, CDR1 SNHLY and CDR2 FYNNEI. After removal of 4 bases from V and 8 bases from J, the junction contained 6 bases not matched to a gene. The CDR3 extends over 13 amino acids. This chain's CDR3 is CASSGERQGEAFF. The CDR3 coding sequence is TGTGCCAGCAGTGGGGAAAGACAGGGGGAAGCTTTCTTT.

The V and J genes are TRBV4-1 and TRBJ1-5, with D uncertain. Looked up from germline, CDR1 is MGHRA and CDR2 is YSYEKL. Trimming took 4 bases from V and 0 from J, leaving 13 bases between them. CDR3 length: 16 amino acids. This chain's CDR3 is CASSLEGQFSNQPQHF. CDR3 bases: TGCGCCAGCAGCCTAGAGGGCCAGTTTAGCAATCAGCCCCAGCATTTT.

In this sample, this clone turned up once. The chain couples TRBV28 to TRBJ1-6, with D hard to call. The CDR3 loop spans 14 amino acids. Germline V gene lookup returns CDR1 MDHEN and CDR2 SYDVKM. Trimming took 1 base from V and 7 from J, leaving 8 bases between them. This CDR3 is CASSLLQANSPLHF. Written as DNA, the CDR3 is TGTGCCAGCAGTTTATTGCAGGCAAATTCACCCCTCCACTTT.

The V gene is TRBV4-1, the J gene TRBJ2-6; TRBD2 is a possible D gene (6 bases). V lost 2 bases to trimming and J lost 4 bases, with 18 bases between them. The CDR3 contains 18 residues. Germline CDR1 MGHRA, CDR2 YSYEKL. DNA for the CDR3: TGCGCCAGCAGCCAACCCCCATGGAGGGGAATCGGGGCCAACGTCCTGACTTTC. This codes for CASSQPPWRGIGANVLTF.

The rearrangement joins TRBV7-3 to TRBJ1-5; tentatively, D is TRBD1 (5 bases). The germline V gene has CDR1 SGHTA and CDR2 FQGTGA. This CDR3 region has 15 residues. V was pared by 2 bases and J by 5 bases, with 13 bases between. CDR3 DNA: TGTGCCAGCAGCTTATTTGGCGGGGCCGATCAGCCCCAGCATTTT. Amino acid sequence: CASSLFGGADQPQHF.

This clone was recorded once. J is TRBJ1-2 and V is TRBV25-1; D might be TRBD1 (6 bases). The germline CDR1 and CDR2 sequences are MGHDK and SYGVNS. This CDR3 comprises 15 residues. V dropped 1 base and J dropped 0 bases, with 9 bases sitting between them. The CDR3 loop reads CASSESRGTNYGYTF. The DNA of the CDR3 is TGTGCCAGCAGTGAATCCAGGGGAACTAACTATGGCTACACCTTC.

The chain is built from TRBV6-5 and TRBJ1-1; 7 bases are a match to TRBD1. V shed 6 bases, J shed 2 bases, and the junction held 6 bases outside the gene matches. Germline V gives CDR1 MNHEY, CDR2 SVGAGI. This CDR3 has 14 residues. CDR3 nucleotides: TGTGCCAGCAGCCGAGAGGGGGCTAACACTGAAGCTTTCTTT. The encoded protein is CASSREGANTEAFF.

This chain uses TRBV6-5 with TRBJ1-4; 10 bases fit TRBD1. The junction had 5 bases not matched to a gene; V was cut back by 6 bases and J by 7 bases. This CDR3 spans 14 amino acids. CDR1 and CDR2 (germline): MNHEY, SVGAGI. CDR3 sequence: CASSPGQGFEKLFF. CDR3 nucleotide sequence: TGTGCCAGCAGCCCGGGACAGGGGTTTGAAAAACTGTTTTTT.

The chain recombines TRBV24-1 with TRBJ2-3; the D is unclear. V lost 5 bases to trimming and J lost 1 base, with 12 bases between them. The germline V gene encodes CDR1 KGHDR and CDR2 SFDVKD. This CDR3 has 15 residues. The CDR3 loop is CATSGSLWGTDTQYF. The CDR3 DNA follows: TGTGCCACCAGTGGAAGTCTTTGGGGCACAGATACGCAGTATTTT.

This chain uses TRBV10-3 with TRBJ2-5; D unclear. Germline CDR1 reads ENHRY; CDR2 reads SYGVKD. The CDR3 runs to 18 residues. V lost 2 bases and J 0 bases, leaving 19 bases between the germline ends. The CDR3 sequence: CAISEAPSSLHNQETQYF. For the CDR3, the DNA is TGTGCCATCAGTGAGGCCCCCTCGTCATTACACAACCAAGAGACCCAGTACTTC.